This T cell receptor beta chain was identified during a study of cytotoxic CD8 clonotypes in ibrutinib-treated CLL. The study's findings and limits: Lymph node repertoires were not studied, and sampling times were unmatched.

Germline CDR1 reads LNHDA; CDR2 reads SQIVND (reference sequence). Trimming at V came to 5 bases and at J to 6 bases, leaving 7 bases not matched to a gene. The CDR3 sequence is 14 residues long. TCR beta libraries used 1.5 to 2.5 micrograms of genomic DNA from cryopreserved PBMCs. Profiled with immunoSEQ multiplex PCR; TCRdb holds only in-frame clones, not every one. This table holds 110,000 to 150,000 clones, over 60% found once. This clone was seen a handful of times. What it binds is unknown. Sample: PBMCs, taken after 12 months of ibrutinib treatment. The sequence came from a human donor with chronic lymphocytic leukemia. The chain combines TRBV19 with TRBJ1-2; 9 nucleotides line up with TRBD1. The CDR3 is CASSPLRDRDGYTF. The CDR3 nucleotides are TGTGCCAGTAGTCCCCTCCGGGACAGGGATGGCTACACCTTC.